These T cell receptor beta chains were read from a single sample in a study of blood T cells in healthy people across ages. TCRdb re-derived calls from the 5' RACE reads in MiXCR, one entry per CDR3 protein. The sample yields 1.5 million to 2 million distinct CDR3 sequences, roughly 30% seen once. Sequencing was done on a sample of blood. These receptors all stem from a woman aged 25 to 39 in good health. The CDR3 runs from the conserved cysteine through the conserved F or W. The D gene is left open where the match is weak. Size is stated for part of the rows, as once, few or many counts, or as a class when the clone is expanded.

TRBV12-3/TRBV12-4,-,-,TRBJ2-2,CASRFRAGELFF,TGTGCCAGCAGATTTAGGGCCGGGGAGCTGTTTTTT
TRBV5-5,TRBD2,few,TRBJ2-7,CASSPSLTSVHYEQYF,TGTGCCAGCAGCCCTTCGTTGACTAGCGTACACTACGAGCAGTACTTC
TRBV6-5,-,-,TRBJ1-6,CASSYSGRELPLHF,TGTGCCAGCAGTTATTCCGGCAGGGAATTACCCCTCCACTTT
TRBV20-1,-,-,TRBJ2-2,CSANRPLTGELFF,TGCAGTGCTAACAGGCCCCTCACCGGGGAGCTGTTTTTT
TRBV7-2,TRBD2,few,TRBJ2-3,CASSLGTSGRSDTQYF,TGTGCCAGCAGCTTAGGGACTAGCGGGAGGTCAGATACGCAGTATTTT
TRBV20-1,-,-,TRBJ2-2,CSARDRGAGTGELFF,TGCAGTGCTAGAGATCGAGGGGCTGGGACCGGGGAGCTGTTTTTT
TRBV28,TRBD1,many,TRBJ2-1,CATGDAGQGYNEQFF,TGTGCCACCGGGGACGCGGGACAGGGCTACAATGAGCAGTTCTTC
TRBV27,TRBD1,-,TRBJ1-2,CASRPGWTGGYGYTF,TGTGCCAGCAGACCCGGATGGACAGGAGGCTATGGCTACACCTTC
TRBV10-3,-,-,TRBJ1-2,CAIRESSVGYGYTF,TGTGCCATCAGGGAGTCGAGCGTTGGCTATGGCTACACCTTC
TRBV6-1,-,many,TRBJ2-3,CASSDRLNRGTDTQYF,TGTGCCAGCAGTGACCGCCTGAACCGAGGCACAGATACGCAGTATTTT
TRBV20-1,TRBD1,many,TRBJ2-4,CSATEHPGQILAKNIQYF,TGCAGTGCTACAGAACACCCGGGACAGATATTAGCCAAAAACATTCAGTACTTC
TRBV6-6,TRBD1,many,TRBJ2-4,CASSYQGVSKNIQYF,TGTGCCAGCAGTTACCAGGGGGTGTCCAAAAACATTCAGTACTTC
TRBV19,TRBD2,-,TRBJ2-7,CASSLAGGLSNEQYF,TGTGCCAGTAGTCTAGCGGGAGGGCTGAGCAATGAGCAGTACTTC
TRBV20-1,-,-,TRBJ1-2,CSASMGPFNYGYTF,TGCAGTGCTAGTATGGGCCCCTTTAACTATGGCTACACCTTC
TRBV7-3,-,few,TRBJ2-3,CASSTYGGSTDTQYF,TGTGCCAGCAGCACCTACGGGGGAAGCACAGATACGCAGTATTTT
TRBV29-1,TRBD1,many,TRBJ1-2,CSVDVRQGNYGYTF,TGCAGCGTTGATGTAAGACAGGGTAACTATGGCTACACCTTC
TRBV6-5,TRBD2,-,TRBJ2-5,CASSYSGGGREQYF,TGTGCCAGCAGTTATAGCGGGGGGGGACGTGAGCAGTACTTC
TRBV7-2,TRBD2,-,TRBJ2-5,CASSSPSGRGGTQYF,TGTGCCAGCAGCTCCCCAAGCGGGAGAGGGGGGACCCAGTACTTC
TRBV11-2,-,few,TRBJ2-2,CASSYPGGELFF,TGTGCCAGCAGCTACCCAGGCGGGGAGCTGTTTTTT
TRBV14,-,few,TRBJ2-1,CAGSQGGQLPYNEQFF,TGTGCCGGCAGCCAAGGAGGACAGCTTCCCTACAATGAGCAGTTCTTC
TRBV4-3,-,-,TRBJ2-2,CASSQETGLNTGELFF,TGCGCCAGCAGCCAAGAGACAGGACTGAACACCGGGGAGCTGTTTTTT
TRBV12-3/TRBV12-4,-,-,TRBJ1-1,CASSWENTEAFF,TGTGCCAGCAGTTGGGAGAACACTGAAGCTTTCTTT
TRBV5-1,-,-,TRBJ1-2,CASSPTSRGTFYGYTF,TGCGCCAGCAGCCCCACATCCCGCGGGACATTCTATGGCTACACCTTC
TRBV18,-,-,TRBJ1-4,CASSPPGRGGEKLFF,TGTGCCAGCTCACCACCGGGACGGGGCGGTGAAAAACTGTTTTTT
TRBV14,-,-,TRBJ2-1,CASSPLTVDNEQFF,TGTGCCAGCAGCCCCCTGACGGTAGACAATGAGCAGTTCTTC
TRBV7-3,TRBD1,few,TRBJ2-1,CASRNSGGQGEINEQFF,TGTGCCAGCAGAAACAGTGGGGGACAGGGGGAGATCAATGAGCAGTTCTTC
TRBV15,-,-,TRBJ2-1,CATSSPGAGNEQFF,TGTGCCACCAGCAGCCCCGGGGCGGGCAATGAGCAGTTCTTC
TRBV18,-,-,TRBJ2-5,CASSPEYKETQYF,TGTGCCAGCTCACCAGAGTATAAAGAGACCCAGTACTTC
TRBV5-1,-,-,TRBJ2-3,CASSLGHGTDTQYF,TGCGCCAGCAGCTTGGGGCATGGCACAGATACGCAGTATTTT
TRBV6-2/TRBV6-3,-,-,TRBJ2-2,CAILGTWGNGTGELFF,TGTGCCATTCTCGGAACGTGGGGAAATGGGACCGGGGAGCTGTTTTTT
TRBV11-2,-,-,TRBJ2-5,CASSPQGPYQGTQYF,TGTGCCAGCAGCCCCCAGGGGCCCTACCAAGGGACCCAGTACTTC
TRBV9,TRBD2,-,TRBJ2-5,CASSSLAGGLQTQYF,TGTGCCAGCAGCTCCCTAGCGGGGGGGTTACAGACCCAGTACTTC
TRBV4-1,-,many,TRBJ2-1,CASSQSLDSSSYNEQFF,TGCGCCAGCAGCCAATCACTTGACAGTAGCTCTTACAATGAGCAGTTCTTC
TRBV7-8,TRBD2,few,TRBJ2-5,CASSWGFGGSPQETQYF,TGTGCCAGCAGCTGGGGGTTCGGCGGGAGTCCCCAAGAGACCCAGTACTTC
TRBV4-1,TRBD1,-,TRBJ1-4,CASRREGTAGEKLFF,TGCGCCAGCAGACGCGAAGGGACAGCCGGAGAAAAACTGTTTTTT
TRBV20-1,TRBD2,few,TRBJ2-5,CSASGAGESKTQYF,TGCAGTGCTAGCGGGGCGGGGGAATCTAAGACCCAGTACTTC
TRBV7-2,TRBD2,-,TRBJ2-1,CASRPGLAGGVVPNEQFF,TGTGCCAGCAGACCGGGACTAGCGGGGGGTGTAGTTCCGAATGAGCAGTTCTTC
TRBV6-4,-,-,TRBJ2-2,CASSQSGSEINTGELFF,TGTGCCAGCAGCCAGTCCGGCAGCGAAATTAACACCGGGGAGCTGTTTTTT
TRBV4-3,-,-,TRBJ1-2,CASSPGLSGYGYTF,TGCGCCAGCAGCCCCGGACTCTCGGGATATGGCTACACCTTC
TRBV20-1,TRBD1,many,TRBJ2-5,CSAGQGYETQYF,TGCAGTGCGGGACAGGGATACGAGACCCAGTACTTC
TRBV6-6,-,few,TRBJ1-2,CASSSSGERYGYTF,TGTGCCAGCAGTTCCTCAGGGGAACGCTATGGCTACACCTTC
TRBV30,-,-,TRBJ1-5,CAWSVGTSEQPQHF,TGTGCCTGGAGTGTAGGCACCTCCGAACAGCCCCAGCATTTT
TRBV7-8,-,once,TRBJ2-5,CASTPSYNEQYF,TGTGCCAGCACACCTAGCTACAATGAGCAGTACTTC
TRBV29-1,-,few,TRBJ2-7,CSAQGAIEQYF,TGCAGCGCCCAAGGGGCGATCGAGCAGTACTTC
TRBV9,-,-,TRBJ2-2,CASSVLVGNTGELFF,TGTGCCAGCAGCGTACTAGTGGGGAACACCGGGGAGCTGTTTTTT
TRBV27,TRBD2,-,TRBJ2-7,CVSSCSGRVWEQYF,TGTGTCAGCAGTTGTAGCGGGAGGGTCTGGGAGCAGTACTTC
TRBV7-2,TRBD1,few,TRBJ1-4,CASSSTGYEGKLFF,TGTGCCAGCAGCTCGACAGGGTATGAGGGAAAACTGTTTTTT
TRBV30,-,-,TRBJ1-2,CAWSVGQSIYGYTF,TGTGCCTGGAGTGTAGGTCAGAGTATCTATGGCTACACCTTC